This T cell receptor (beta chain) was captured by sequencing in a study of blood T cells in healthy people across ages. On this clonotype: Its antigen is as yet unknown.

Trimming stripped 6 bases from V and 2 bases from J, with 22 bases between. From germline, CDR1 is SNHLY and CDR2 FYNNEI. CDR3 size: 18 residues. Study-level points and caveats: The study found more naive CD4+ cells and higher diversity in long-lived than aged donors.

Primers used in a second PCR of about 6 to 11 cycles were a sample-barcoded 5' primer and a J-beta primer mix. There were at least 2.5 million CDR3-containing paired-end reads obtained from each sample. Via MiXCR, TCRdb re-called the 5' RACE reads, giving one row per CDR3 protein. This table has over a million distinct CDR3 sequences, 42% appearing once. The receptor's source is a woman aged 18-29 years in good health. The sample comprised blood. The chain uses TRBV2 and TRBJ2-2; D is unclear. DNA for the CDR3: TGTGCCAGCAGCCCCGGGCGGCTGATAACCATTAACACCGGGGAGCTGTTTTTT. This encodes CASSPGRLITINTGELFF.